The text below deals with one T cell receptor (beta chain). The sample is drawn from a study of blood T cell repertoires in COVID-19. Study in general: Sources were T cells, B-cell-depleted T cells, or PBMCs; the material itself was cDNA or gDNA.

Profiled with immunoSEQ multiplex PCR; TCRdb holds only in-frame clones, not every one. In the table there are 350,000 to 450,000 clones, 70% to 90% of which are singletons. Germline V CDR1 and CDR2: SQVTM, ANQGSEA. The CDR3 has 11 amino acids. J gave up 13 bases and V 7 bases, and 7 bases lay outside the gene matches. The clonotype was recovered from a woman aged 40 to 50 with COVID-19, enrolled during active disease. The chain combines TRBV29-1 with TRBJ1-4; 9 bases line up with TRBD1. The sample consisted of peripheral blood. Here the CDR3 DNA reads TGCAGCGGGCGGACAGGGGTTGGACTGTTTTTT. This sequence encodes CSGRTGVGLFF.